This TCR beta chain came from a study of blood T cell repertoires in COVID-19. Study details: Samples taken during acute and convalescent COVID-19 were collected in the United States, Italy and Spain.

The method was immunoSEQ multiplex PCR; TCRdb's version includes in-frame clones alone and lacks a portion of them. The data hold about 52,000 clones, with about 82% observed a single time. The CDR3 totals 15 residues. CDR1 and CDR2 (germline): SGHRS, YFSETQ. Losses at the gene ends were 1 base for V and 3 bases for J; bases not matched to a gene: 3. The V and J genes are TRBV5-1 and TRBJ2-7; TRBD2 aligns across 11 bases. Sequenced material: peripheral blood. The sequence derives from a woman of 80 years or more with acute or convalescent COVID-19. Here the CDR3 reads CASSLTTSGDYEQYF. CDR3 sequence (DNA): TGCGCCAGCAGCTTGACGACTAGCGGGGACTACGAGCAGTACTTC.